Given below is one T cell receptor beta chain in context. Antigen unknown. Sequenced material consisted of expressed TCRB transcripts (all of the isolated RNA was reverse transcribed). Assay used: immunoSEQ multiplex PCR; TCRdb lists only in-frame clones, some missing. The profile shows a few hundred thousand clones, around 15% of them singletons. The data belong to a study of beta chain features in type 1 diabetes. General study points: Cells carrying high TCR expression could end up over-represented when cDNA is sequenced. TCRB CDR3 length was moderately but significantly reduced in all four CD4+ subsets of Type 1 diabetes patients. A potential PCR bias toward shorter templates would be equal in patient and control samples.

The V and J ends lost 8 bases and 3 bases, in that order; junction bases with no gene match: 17. The V gene's germline CDR1 is WSHSY and CDR2 SAAADI. This CDR3 is built from 17 residues. Naive, central memory, regulatory and stem cell-like memory cells within the CD4+ compartment were sorted using CD45RO/CCR7/CD25/CD127/CD95/CD27. What was sequenced was central memory CD4+ T cells from blood. The source of this sequence is a man aged 30-40 years in good health. V and J are TRBV10-2 and TRBJ2-7; 9 bases align to TRBD1. CDR3 sequence (DNA): TGCGCCAGCCGTAACCGGGACAGGGACTTAGGCCACTACGAGCAGTACTTC. It codes for CASRNRDRDLGHYEQYF.